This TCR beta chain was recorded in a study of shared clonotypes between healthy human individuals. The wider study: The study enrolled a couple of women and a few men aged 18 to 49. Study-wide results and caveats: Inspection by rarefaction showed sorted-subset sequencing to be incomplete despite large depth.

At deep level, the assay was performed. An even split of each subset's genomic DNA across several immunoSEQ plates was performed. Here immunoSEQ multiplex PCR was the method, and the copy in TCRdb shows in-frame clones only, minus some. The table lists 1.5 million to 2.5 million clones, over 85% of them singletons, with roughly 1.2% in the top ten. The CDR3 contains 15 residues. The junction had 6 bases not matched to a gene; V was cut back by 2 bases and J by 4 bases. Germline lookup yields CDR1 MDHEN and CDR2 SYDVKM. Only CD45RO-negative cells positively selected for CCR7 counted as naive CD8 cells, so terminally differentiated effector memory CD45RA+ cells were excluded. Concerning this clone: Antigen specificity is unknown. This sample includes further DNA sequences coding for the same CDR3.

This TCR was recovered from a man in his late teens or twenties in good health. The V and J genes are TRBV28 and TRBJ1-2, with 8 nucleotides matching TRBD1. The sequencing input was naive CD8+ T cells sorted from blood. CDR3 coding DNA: TGTGCCAGCAGTTTAGGACAGGGAGGAGGCTATGGCTACACCTTC. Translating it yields CASSLGQGGGYGYTF.